The sequence of this T cell receptor beta chain was determined in a study of T cells after yellow fever vaccination. General study findings and limits: Overlap between CD4 and CD8 compartments was detected for a small share of clonotypes. Once the booster was given, most primary-vaccination clones reappeared, at around 95% for CD4 and approximately 88% for CD8. Abundant bulk-population clonotypes could contaminate the FACS-sorted repertoires.

There are 12 residues in the CDR3. Trimming took 10 bases from V and 6 from J, leaving 15 bases between them. Germline CDR1 is SNHLY and CDR2 is FYNNEI. A process of 5'RACE template switching, which added a universal primer site and UMIs, was used to make TCR cDNA. TCRdb re-derived calls from the 5' RACE reads in MiXCR, one entry per CDR3 protein. In the table there are some 240,000 distinct CDR3 sequences, about 5.2% of which are singletons. A word on this clonotype: What it binds is unknown.

The sequences come from CD4+ T cells sorted from PBMCs, collected on the day of the yellow fever booster vaccination. This clonotype was sampled from a man aged 18 to 29 who received the YFV17D yellow fever vaccine. The V and J genes are TRBV2 and TRBJ1-1; weak D call: TRBD1 (6 bases). The CDR3 sequence: CATHRESPEAFF. The CDR3 bases are TGTGCCACCCACAGGGAGTCTCCTGAAGCTTTCTTT.